These 28 T cell receptor beta chains came from one sample sequenced in a study of T cells in Graves' hyperthyroidism and ophthalmopathy (dated by TCRdb to the late 2010s). Libraries were prepared through multiplex PCR. This sample was sequenced with an Illumina HiSeq 2000. Amplification of TCR beta CDR3 regions was carried out from RNA transcripts. The first round of RT-PCR for the TCR CDR3 was performed with the HTBI primer set and the Qiagen OneStep RT-PCR kit. The public reads were quality trimmed at Q25 with fastp and then assembled into clones with MiXCR by TCRdb, keeping productive beta chains. A single entry per CDR3 protein holds the most common genes and DNA from its merged rows. This sample gives about 290,000 distinct CDR3 sequences in total; about an eighth of them show up just once. Roughly 7.7% of the sample comes from the top ten. Sample: blood. The receptor set was obtained from a middle-aged woman with Graves' hyperthyroidism.

This clonotype was seen ten or more times. The chain is built from TRBV24-1 and TRBJ2-7; weak D call: TRBD1 (5 bases). Trimming left V 4 bases short and J 3 bases short, with 9 bases between. The germline gives CDR1 KGHDR, CDR2 SFDVKD. This CDR3 spans 13 amino acids. As DNA, the CDR3 is TGTGCCACCAGTGACTATAGGGGCTACGAGCAGTACTTC. Its translation: CATSDYRGYEQYF.

This clonotype was seen at least ten times. This sequence joins TRBV27 and TRBJ2-1; D call uncertain. The CDR3 covers 13 residues. Trimming stripped 3 bases from V and 5 bases from J, with 8 bases between. Germline values: CDR1 MNHEY, CDR2 SMNVEV (reference sequence). The CDR3 sequence is CASSFRWNNEQFF. The DNA of the CDR3 is TGTGCCAGCAGTTTTCGGTGGAACAATGAGCAGTTCTTC.

This clonotype was detected many times. This chain links TRBV5-1 with TRBJ2-5, with a weak D call TRBD2 (5 bases). This CDR3 comprises 13 residues. The germline V gene encodes CDR1 SGHRS and CDR2 YFSETQ. V was trimmed by 4 bases and J by 2 bases, leaving 9 bases between them. The CDR3 DNA is TGCGCCAGCAGCCAACGGACTCAAGAGACCCAGTACTTC. The encoded protein is CASSQRTQETQYF.

The V call is TRBV2, the J call TRBJ1-5; D is undetermined. Trimming pared 9 bases from V and 7 bases from J, leaving 19 bases between. The V gene's germline CDR1 is SNHLY and CDR2 FYNNEI. This CDR3 is built from 14 residues. CDR3 sequence (DNA): TGTGCCAGTTGGTCCGGGTCCCCGGAGCAGCCCCAGCATTTT. As protein: CASWSGSPEQPQHF.

This clonotype was detected ten times or more. The rearrangement uses TRBV7-2 and TRBJ2-7, with D unclear. Per the germline V gene, CDR1 is SGHTA and CDR2 is FQGNSA. The germline V and J ends were trimmed by 5 bases and 3 bases, with 11 bases remaining between them. This CDR3 is 13 amino acids long. CDR3 protein: CASSPDPNYEQYF. Written as DNA, the CDR3 is TGTGCCAGCAGCCCCGACCCGAACTACGAGCAGTACTTC.

In this sample, this clonotype turned up many times. This chain connects TRBV20-1 to TRBJ2-3, with 9 positions matching TRBD2. CDR1 and CDR2 from the germline V gene are DFQATT and SNEGSKA (reference sequence). With 2 bases clipped from V and 0 bases from J, the junction kept 6 bases outside the gene matches. The CDR3 spans 16 residues. The CDR3 DNA follows: TGCAGTGCTAGACCGCGACTAGCGGAGAGCACAGATACGCAGTATTTT. It encodes CSARPRLAESTDTQYF.

This clonotype was counted many times. The genes are TRBV28 and TRBJ1-1; D gene unclear. V lost 3 bases and J lost 3, with 14 bases in between. The CDR3 consists of 15 residues. Per the germline V gene, CDR1 is MDHEN and CDR2 is SYDVKM. The CDR3 bases are TGTGCCAGCAGTTTGTCCACGCGGGGAGACACTGAAGCTTTCTTT. Translated: CASSLSTRGDTEAFF.

This clonotype was seen many times. The CDR3 protein is CASSSYRGNEQYF. The CDR3 bases are TGTGCCAGCAGTTCTTACAGGGGTAACGAGCAGTACTTC. The chain couples TRBV7-2 to TRBJ2-7, with 7 bases matching TRBD1. The CDR3 is 13 residues long. The V gene end was trimmed by 6 bases and the J gene end by 5 bases; junction bases not matched to a gene: 7. Germline CDR1 SGHTA, CDR2 FQGNSA.

This clonotype appeared many times. The chain recombines TRBV12-5 with TRBJ1-5; D not certain. CDR3 length equals 17 residues. The germline CDR1 and CDR2 sequences are LGHNT and FRNRAP. Trimming cost V 0 bases and J 0 bases, with 12 bases left between them. The CDR3 is CASGLVLEGSSNQPQHF. CDR3 DNA sequence: TGTGCTAGTGGTTTGGTACTCGAAGGGAGTAGCAATCAGCCCCAGCATTTT.

This clonotype was seen many times. The chain recombines TRBV30 with TRBJ2-1, with 13 positions matching TRBD2. CDR3 size: 17 residues. V lost 0 bases and J lost 10; bases outside the gene matches: 12. Germline V lookup: CDR1 GTSNPN, CDR2 SVGIG (reference sequence). For the CDR3, the DNA is TGTGCCTGGAGTGTCTTTCGGACTAGCGGGAGATTCCGGGAGCAGTTCTTC. It is translated as CAWSVFRTSGRFREQFF.

This clonotype was picked up many times. CDR3 in amino acids: CASRPGTPWEQYF. CDR3 nucleotides: TGTGCCAGCAGACCCGGGACTCCATGGGAGCAGTATTTT. V and J are TRBV2 and TRBJ2-3, with a possible D match to TRBD2 (6 bases). Per germline, CDR1 SNHLY and CDR2 FYNNEI. V was trimmed by 6 bases and J by 11 bases, leaving 18 bases between them. The CDR3 runs to 13 residues.

The sample holds many counts of this clonotype. The genes are TRBV7-9 and TRBJ2-5, with 10 nucleotides matching TRBD2. The CDR3 spans 15 residues. V gave up 5 bases and J gave up 5 bases; unmatched junction bases: 8. Germline CDR1 and CDR2: SEHNR and FQNEAQ (reference sequence). The CDR3 DNA sequence: TGTGCCAGCAGCCCTACTAGCGGGACGGGGGAGACCCAGTACTTC. Protein product: CASSPTSGTGETQYF.

This clonotype has only a few counts. The gene calls are TRBV9 and TRBJ1-1, with D unclear. V dropped 0 bases and J dropped 5 bases, with 11 bases sitting between them. Germline V gene sequence: CDR1 SGDLS, CDR2 YYNGEE. CDR3 length: 14 amino acids. The CDR3 region is CASSVDAGQTEAFF. In DNA, the CDR3 is TGTGCCAGCAGCGTAGATGCAGGTCAGACTGAAGCTTTCTTT.

The V call is TRBV19, the J call TRBJ2-1; D gene uncertain. V was pared by 1 base and J by 10 bases, with 8 bases between. The germline V gene encodes CDR1 LNHDA and CDR2 SQIVND (reference sequence). CDR3 size: 12 residues. CDR3 DNA sequence: TGTGCCAGTAGTATAGCCCCCAGGGAGCAGTTCTTC. Amino acid sequence: CASSIAPREQFF.

This clonotype has ten or more counts. J is TRBJ1-1 and V is TRBV24-1; a possible D gene is TRBD1 (6 bases). The CDR3 is 13 residues long. Germline V gene data show CDR1 as KGHDR and CDR2 as SFDVKD. Trimming removed 8 bases from V and 1 base from J, with 10 bases in between. CDR3: CATTMDRNTEAFF. CDR3 nucleotides: TGTGCCACCACCATGGACAGGAACACTGAAGCTTTCTTT.

This clonotype was detected ten times or more. This chain links TRBV20-1 with TRBJ1-5; 7 bases are a match to TRBD1. Trimming removed 6 bases from V and 5 bases from J; junction bases left unmatched: 4. This CDR3 comprises 12 residues. CDR1 and CDR2 (germline): DFQATT, SNEGSKA (reference sequence). This chain's CDR3 is CSAVTGDQPQHF. For the CDR3, the DNA is TGCAGTGCGGTAACAGGGGATCAGCCCCAGCATTTT.

This clonotype was seen many times. The chain carries TRBV18 and TRBJ2-5; tentative D call: TRBD1 (5 bases). V was pared by 4 bases and J by 2 bases, with 11 bases between. CDR1 and CDR2 (germline): KGHSH, LQKENI. The CDR3 is 14 amino acids. For the CDR3, the DNA is TGTGCCAGCTCACTAACGACAGTGCAAGAGACCCAGTACTTC. Protein sequence: CASSLTTVQETQYF.

The V gene is TRBV3-1, the J gene TRBJ2-3, with TRBD1 as a possible D gene (6 bases). V dropped 2 bases and J dropped 5 bases, with 14 bases sitting between them. The germline V gene has CDR1 LGHDT and CDR2 YNNKEL (reference sequence). This CDR3 comprises 15 residues. The CDR3 DNA is TGTGCCAGCAGCCAACCACAGGGTTTGATAGATACGCAGTATTTT. Translation gives CASSQPQGLIDTQYF.

This clonotype was counted ten times or more. The chain employs TRBV11-2 and TRBJ1-1; a possible D gene is TRBD1 (6 bases). This CDR3 contains 14 residues. Germline assignment: CDR1 SGHAT and CDR2 FQNNGV. The germline V and J ends were trimmed by 4 bases and 6 bases, with 15 bases remaining between them. The CDR3 loop reads CASSYQGMRAEAFF. For the CDR3, the DNA is TGTGCCAGCAGCTACCAGGGGATGCGAGCTGAAGCTTTCTTT.

This clonotype was recorded many times. The chain links TRBV3-1 to TRBJ2-3, with D perhaps TRBD1 (5 bases). CDR1 and CDR2 (germline): LGHDT, YNNKEL (reference sequence). Trimming took 1 base from V and 5 from J, leaving 7 bases between them. This CDR3 has 13 residues. In DNA form, the CDR3 reads TGTGCCAGCAGCCAAGTTAGGGGAGATACGCAGTATTTT. Protein sequence: CASSQVRGDTQYF.

This clonotype was seen repeatedly, ten times or more. The chain is built from TRBV2 and TRBJ2-3, with a possible D match to TRBD2 (7 bases). The CDR3 length is 14 residues. Trimming removed 3 bases from V and 4 bases from J, with 11 bases in between. Germline V lookup: CDR1 SNHLY, CDR2 FYNNEI. The CDR3 is CASSDRGGADTQYF. The CDR3 region has the DNA TGTGCCAGCAGTGACAGGGGAGGGGCAGATACGCAGTATTTT.

This clonotype has at least ten counts. This chain links TRBV20-1 with TRBJ2-1; D is unclear. V dropped 5 bases and J dropped 7 bases, with 6 bases sitting between them. Per the germline V gene, CDR1 is DFQATT and CDR2 is SNEGSKA (reference sequence). This CDR3 is 10 amino acids long. In DNA, the CDR3 is TGCAGTGCTGTGGGAAATGAGCAGTTCTTC. Encoded protein: CSAVGNEQFF.

This clonotype was seen at least ten times. The rearrangement joins TRBV7-2 to TRBJ2-1; possibly TRBD2 for D (5 bases). In germline, CDR1 is SGHTA, CDR2 FQGNSA. Trimming stripped 2 bases from V and 2 bases from J, with 13 bases between. This CDR3 comprises 16 residues. The CDR3 DNA follows: TGTGCCAGCAGCTTATCAGTGGGAGTAACCTACAATGAGCAGTTCTTC. It encodes CASSLSVGVTYNEQFF.

This clonotype was seen a handful of times. This sequence may be a read error, since a much larger clone differs from it by one base. The gene calls are TRBV7-2 and TRBJ1-5, with TRBD1 as a possible D gene (6 bases). The CDR3 covers 14 residues. From germline, CDR1 is SGHTA and CDR2 FQGNSA. CDR3 nucleotide sequence: TGTGCCAGCAACTTATTACAGGGCCATCAGCCCCAGCATTTT. This encodes CASNLLQGHQPQHF.

This clonotype was picked up many times. The chain employs TRBV27 and TRBJ2-3; 9 nucleotides match TRBD1. This CDR3 has 15 residues. Germline V gene sequence: CDR1 MNHEY, CDR2 SMNVEV (reference sequence). J gave up 1 base and V 10 bases, and 9 bases lay outside the gene matches. The DNA of the CDR3 is TGTGCCACCTTTACAGGGGGCGTTGGCACAGATACGCAGTATTTT. Translating it yields CATFTGGVGTDTQYF.

This clonotype has ten or more counts. This chain joins TRBV12-3 or TRBV12-4 and TRBJ1-5; D is perhaps TRBD1 (5 bases). CDR3 length equals 13 residues. Trimming took 1 base from V and 6 from J, leaving 7 bases between them. CDR3 sequence reads: CASSLDRFQPQHF. The CDR3 coding sequence is TGTGCCAGCAGTTTAGACAGGTTTCAGCCCCAGCATTTT.

Many counts were recorded for this clonotype. V is TRBV30 and J is TRBJ1-1; 8 bases map to TRBD1. The CDR3 totals 16 residues. Per the germline V gene, CDR1 is GTSNPN and CDR2 is SVGIG (reference sequence). Germline trimming cut 1 base from V and 2 bases from J; bases unmatched to any gene: 9. This CDR3 reads CAWSASGTGYNTEAFF. DNA of the CDR3: TGTGCCTGGAGTGCCTCCGGGACAGGATATAACACTGAAGCTTTCTTT.

This clonotype has at least ten counts. The chain links TRBV6-1 to TRBJ1-1, with TRBD1 identical over 7 bases. There are 17 residues in the CDR3. The germline CDR1 and CDR2 sequences are MNHNS and SASEGT. V dropped 4 bases and J dropped 1; count of bases not matched to a gene: 12. This CDR3 reads CASSGGSPGQWNTEAFF. In nucleotides, the CDR3 is TGTGCCAGCAGTGGGGGTTCTCCGGGACAGTGGAACACTGAAGCTTTCTTT.